The 18 T cell receptor beta chains below come from one sample, sequenced in a study of T cell responses to AZD1222 COVID-19 vaccine (dated by TCRdb to about 2021). Per the publication, the time point label means: about 28 days (+/-7) after the second vaccine dose. Library construction relied on the immunoSEQ multiplex PCR assay. In its TCRdb copy, this immuneACCESS table keeps in-frame sequences only and misses some clones. Where compared with another copy, unresolved V genes explain less than half of these, and the others have no known cause. This sample holds 90,000 to 100,000 clones; about four fifths were observed only once. The ten largest clones represent approximately 15% of the sample. Sequenced here: peripheral blood, sampled 28 days after the second AZD1222 dose. These receptors all stem from an adult who received the AZD1222 COVID-19 vaccine.

The chain recombines TRBV6-2 or TRBV6-3 with TRBJ1-2; D remains unclear. The CDR3 runs 13 residues. The V gene's germline CDR1 is MNHEY and CDR2 SVGEGT. V was clipped by 2 bases and J by 8 bases, with 12 bases between them. The CDR3 DNA is TGTGCCAGCAGTTACCTAGGGATGAGGGGCTACACCTTC. It yields the protein CASSYLGMRGYTF.

This clone was seen only a few times. The CDR3 protein is CASSGRTYEQYF. The CDR3, as DNA: TGTGCCAGCAGTGGGAGGACGTACGAGCAGTACTTC. V gene TRBV27 combines with J gene TRBJ2-7, with a tentative D call TRBD2 (6 bases). Germline CDR1 is MNHEY and CDR2 is SMNVEV (reference sequence). The CDR3 covers 12 residues. The V end lost 5 bases, the J end lost 4 bases, and 9 bases lay between the germline ends.

This clone was seen just once. The chain links TRBV27 to TRBJ2-1; D uncertain. Germline lookup yields CDR1 MNHEY and CDR2 SMNVEV (reference sequence). The CDR3 length is 13 residues. The V and J ends lost 7 bases and 5 bases respectively, with 12 bases between them. CDR3 protein: CASKPGLDNEQFF. The DNA of the CDR3 is TGTGCCAGCAAGCCCGGGTTAGACAATGAGCAGTTCTTC.

V usage is TRBV5-1 and J usage is TRBJ2-4; a possible D gene is TRBD2 (5 bases). CDR1 SGHRS and CDR2 YFSETQ come from the germline V gene. This CDR3 has 15 residues. With 0 bases removed from V and 8 bases from J, the gap between germline ends came to 15 bases. The CDR3 loop reads CASSLETAGFDIQYF. The CDR3 DNA follows: TGCGCCAGCAGCTTGGAGACTGCGGGTTTCGACATTCAGTACTTC.

The genes are TRBV19 and TRBJ2-3; D is unclear. This CDR3 is 11 amino acids long. Per germline, CDR1 LNHDA and CDR2 SQIVND (reference sequence). The V end was cut by 7 bases, the J end by 2 bases, with 4 bases between. CDR3 sequence: CASMSTDTQYF. The DNA for the CDR3 is TGTGCCAGTATGTCCACAGATACGCAGTATTTT.

The rearrangement links TRBV2 to TRBJ2-1; 9 bases line up with TRBD2. Germline assignment: CDR1 SNHLY and CDR2 FYNNEI. Unmatched junction bases numbered 7, after V lost 3 bases and J lost 7 bases. This CDR3 comprises 15 residues. The CDR3 region is CASSDGGGALNEQFF. The DNA for the CDR3 is TGTGCCAGCAGTGACGGCGGGGGGGCTCTGAATGAGCAGTTCTTC.

The chain links TRBV9 to TRBJ2-3; 12 bases are shared with TRBD2. The CDR3 runs 15 residues. The J segment lost 7 bases and the V segment lost 4 bases, leaving 7 bases of the junction unmatched. Per germline, CDR1 SGDLS and CDR2 YYNGEE. The CDR3 here is CASSKRLAGDHTQYF. The CDR3 nucleotides read TGTGCCAGCAGCAAAAGACTAGCGGGGGATCATACGCAGTATTTT.

The chain carries TRBV6-5 and TRBJ1-2; D unresolved. This CDR3 comprises 13 residues. The germline CDR1 and CDR2 sequences are MNHEY and SVGAGI. V was cut by 6 bases and J by 0 bases, with 8 bases left in between. In DNA form, the CDR3 reads TGTGCCAGCAGCTTGGGAGCTAACTATGGCTACACCTTC. Its protein product is CASSLGANYGYTF.

This clone came up a few times. This chain connects TRBV11-3 to TRBJ2-7; D remains ambiguous. CDR1 and CDR2 from the germline V gene are SGHNT and YENEEA. The V gene lost 2 bases and the J gene lost 0 bases, with 8 bases spanning the gap. The CDR3 is 14 amino acids. The CDR3 DNA reads TGTGCCAGCAGCTTATTGGGTAACTCCTACGAGCAGTACTTC. Its protein is CASSLLGNSYEQYF.

J is TRBJ2-5 and V is TRBV10-3; TRBD2 is a possible D gene (6 bases). Trimming took off 7 bases at V and 2 bases at J, with 11 bases between the two ends. The CDR3 totals 13 residues. CDR1 is ENHRY and CDR2 is SYGVKD in the germline V gene. This CDR3 is CAIKGSGQETQYF. DNA of the CDR3: TGTGCCATCAAGGGTAGCGGTCAAGAGACCCAGTACTTC.

CDR3 region: CASSSTSGGFYEQYF. Here the CDR3 DNA reads TGTGCCAGCAGCTCCACTAGCGGGGGCTTCTACGAGCAGTACTTC. The gene calls are TRBV11-2 and TRBJ2-7; 11 bases align to TRBD2. Unmatched junction bases numbered 5, after V lost 4 bases and J lost 3 bases. The germline gives CDR1 SGHAT, CDR2 FQNNGV. CDR3 length equals 15 residues.

This sequence joins TRBV6-2 or TRBV6-3 and TRBJ1-1; 12 bases map to TRBD1. Looked up from germline, CDR1 is MNHEY and CDR2 is SVGEGT. The junction had 13 bases not matched to a gene; V was cut back by 6 bases and J by 5 bases. This CDR3 has 17 residues. The DNA for the CDR3 is TGTGCCAGCAGCTCGGGACAGGGGGCGCCTGCGTGGACTGAAGCTTTCTTT. Translation: CASSSGQGAPAWTEAFF.

The chain uses TRBV5-1 and TRBJ2-5; D possibly uses TRBD1 or TRBD2 (5 bases each). This CDR3 region has 13 residues. Germline-derived CDR1 and CDR2 are SGHRS and YFSETQ. V was cut by 6 bases and J by 3 bases, with 12 bases left in between. CDR3 in amino acids: CASNSGPKETQYF. The CDR3 region has the DNA TGCGCCAGCAACTCGGGACCCAAAGAGACCCAGTACTTC.

The gene calls are TRBV7-2 and TRBJ2-3, with 10 bases identical to TRBD2. Trimming at V came to 1 base and at J to 8 bases, leaving 9 bases not matched to a gene. This CDR3 comprises 16 residues. The germline CDR1 and CDR2 sequences are SGHTA and FQGNSA. This chain's CDR3 is CASSLGLAGAQGTQYF. Here the CDR3 DNA reads TGTGCCAGCAGCTTAGGGCTAGCGGGGGCCCAGGGTACGCAGTATTTT.

This clone came up a few times. V gene TRBV11-2 combines with J gene TRBJ2-3; 15 nucleotides line up with TRBD2. This CDR3 has 18 amino acids. Germline CDR1 is SGHAT and CDR2 is FQNNGV. Germline trimming cut 5 bases from V and 4 bases from J; bases unmatched to any gene: 10. The DNA of the CDR3 is TGTGCCAGCAGCCCCGGGACTAGCGGGGGGACCCGATCAGATACGCAGTATTTT. Its translation: CASSPGTSGGTRSDTQYF.

CDR3 sequence: CASSLFRTGEAFF. The CDR3 DNA reads as TGTGCCAGCAGTTTATTCCGAACAGGGGAAGCTTTCTTT. V usage is TRBV12-3 or TRBV12-4 and J usage is TRBJ1-1; weak D call: TRBD1 (6 bases). This CDR3 has 13 amino acids. The V end was cut by 2 bases, the J end by 8 bases, with 12 bases between.

V and J are TRBV4-2 and TRBJ2-5; TRBD2 agrees at 13 bases. V dropped 2 bases and J dropped 4; count of bases not matched to a gene: 4. CDR1 LGHNA and CDR2 YNFKEQ come from the germline V gene. The CDR3 is made up of 16 amino acids. The CDR3 DNA is TGTGCCAGCAGCCAAACACTAGCGGGGGGGCGAGAGACCCAGTACTTC. This translates into CASSQTLAGGRETQYF.

The chain recombines TRBV10-2 with TRBJ2-1; 7 positions agree with TRBD2. J gave up 13 bases and V 2 bases, and 11 bases lay outside the gene matches. There are 14 residues in the CDR3. Germline CDR1 reads WSHSY; CDR2 reads SAAADI. For the CDR3, the DNA is TGCGCCAGCAGTGAGATGACTAGCATTGTCGGACAGTTCTTC. As protein: CASSEMTSIVGQFF.